This T cell receptor (beta chain) is drawn from a study of PD-1 blockade in classical Hodgkin lymphoma. Study overall: Patients were treated with nivolumab at 3 mg/kg, and this was given intravenously every 2 weeks.

As for time point: cycle 4 day 1 (C4D1), after less than seven weeks of nivolumab. After autologous stem cell transplantation all patients relapsed, and prior brentuximab vedotin exposure differed between cohorts. For this clone: Its antigen is unknown.

Regarding the study as a whole: The CD4+ diversity rise by C4D1 was clearest in complete responders. Newly diagnosed patients reportedly had lower baseline TCR diversity than healthy donors.

J gave up 4 bases and V 5 bases, and 7 bases lay outside the gene matches. CDR3 length equals 16 residues. In germline, CDR1 is SGHTA, CDR2 FQGTGA. The repertoire was sequenced with immunoSEQ multiplex PCR; TCRdb's copy has only in-frame clones and lacks some. The sample includes 90,000 or so clones, about three quarters seen only once; the top ten take just under 9.5%. The chain links TRBV7-3 to TRBJ2-6; 8 bases fit TRBD2. The TCR comes from a human donor with classical Hodgkin lymphoma. The specimen was peripheral blood mononuclear cells (PBMCs), collected before the fourth cycle of nivolumab. The CDR3: CASSPHSGAGANVLTF. CDR3 bases: TGTGCCAGCAGCCCACATAGCGGGGCAGGGGCCAACGTCCTGACTTTC.